This T cell receptor beta chain was recovered during a study of blood T cell repertoires in COVID-19. The CDR3 spans 16 residues. J gave up 7 bases and V 1 base, and 9 bases lay outside the gene matches. Per germline, CDR1 SEHNR and CDR2 FQNEAQ (reference sequence). The protocol was immunoSEQ multiplex PCR, while the TCRdb copy is restricted to in-frame clones and leaves out a portion. The sample lists 290,000 or so clones; around 90% were seen once. Sequenced: peripheral blood. The TCR originated in a man aged 18 to 35 with active or convalescent COVID-19. The V call is TRBV7-9, the J call TRBJ1-4, with 7 bases that match TRBD1. In DNA form, the CDR3 reads TGTGCCAGCAGCTTAGTCCAGACAGGGTCGCGTGAAAAACTGTTTTTT. Translated: CASSLVQTGSREKLFF. The full variable domain, in which reference TRBV7-9 and TRBJ1-4 provide the parts outside the CDR3, is DTGVSQNPRHKITKRGQNVTFRCDPISEHNRLYWYRQTLGQGPEFLTYFQNEAQLEKSRLLSDRFSAERPKGSFSTLEIQRTEQGDSAMYLCASSLVQTGSREKLFFGSGTQLSVL.